This TCR beta chain emerged from a study of shared clonotypes between healthy human individuals. Study-level background: The study used three CD4 naive, three CD4 memory, two CD8 naive and one CD8 memory plate per donor.

Sequencing used immunoSEQ multiplex PCR; TCRdb keeps in-frame clones, though not all of them. Of over 850,000 clones listed, 70% to 80% are singletons. For this clone: Different DNA sequences within this sample yield the same CDR3.

Adults of Caucasian background living in Nashville, Tennessee made up all donors. The CDR3 consists of 14 residues. The V and J ends lost 2 bases and 2 bases respectively, with 10 bases between them. The germline gives CDR1 SGHNT, CDR2 YYREEE (reference sequence). Sequenced input: memory CD4+ T cells from PBMCs. Subset meaning: CD45RA-negative fraction. The chain joins TRBV5-4 to TRBJ2-5; D perhaps matches TRBD2 (6 bases). The receptor comes from a man between 18 and 35 years old in good health. Some clones in this sample may be carry-over from other donors' samples. CDR3 sequence: CASSLGLAQETQYF. CDR3 nucleotides: TGTGCCAGCAGCTTAGGGCTAGCGCAAGAGACCCAGTACTTC.